This T cell receptor (beta chain) was sequenced for a study of blood T cell repertoires in COVID-19 (dated by TCRdb to 2018 to 2021). Regarding the complete study: The collaborator samples originated in the United States, Italy and Spain and spanned the acute and convalescent phases of COVID-19. The material from the prospective study consisted of cDNA or gDNA derived from T cells, B-cell-depleted T cells, or PBMCs. Subjects who had been exposed to COVID-19, were actively infected with it, or had recovered from it provided the deeply sampled blood TCRbeta repertoires that made up the dataset. The repertoires were made available in a free public database intended to serve as a resource for research on the immune response to SARS-CoV-2. Samples were obtained from the ongoing ImmuneRACE study (first 160 participants) and from over 1,000 subjects provided by 6 global collaborators. Sample metadata almost always included a de-identified subject ID, COVID-19 status, age in years and sex. Where HLA class I and class II types were available, the types were taken from metadata supplied by the sample provider, not from assay-based typing. Paper-wide results and their limitations: How much clinical and demographic metadata was included differed by source and by participant, and the metadata was provided uncurated.

V is cut by 6 bases and J by 8 bases, and the space between the germline ends is 10 bases. From its cysteine to its phenylalanine, the CDR3 spans 11 amino acids. The kept DNA is CDR3 alone, 33 bases in frame from the first base. CDR1 and CDR2, per the germline V gene (reference sequence), are MNHNY and SVGAGI. The immunoSEQ Assay, a bias-controlled multiplex PCR, was used to amplify TCRbeta CDR3 regions from genomic DNA. The authors' analysis ran thus. Nucleated cell counts per sample were estimated from amplification of reference gene primers within the assay. Sequence reads were collapsed and filtered to measure the absolute abundance of every unique TCRbeta CDR3 rearrangement. For each sample, productive Simpson clonality was calculated by taking the square root of Simpson's diversity index across productive rearrangements. Held by TCRdb, this immuneACCESS table contains in-frame sequences only and omits some clones. Under half of the omission traces to an unresolved V gene where checked; the cause of the rest is unknown. From that table come the V and J calls and clone size; the DNA was used to work out D and trimming. Within this sample are over 200,000 clones, with 88% of them counted one time only. The leading ten clones occupy less than 3.5% of the sample.

Whole blood was collected in K2EDTA tubes by collaborating institutions according to the institutions' own protocols. For TCRbeta analysis, collaborators shipped samples in one of three forms: frozen whole blood, isolated PBMCs, or DNA extracted from either of those sample types. About this clone: Its antigen is currently not known. No much larger clone exists at a distance of one base, and base qualities are not known.

Source material: peripheral blood. The chain is assembled from TRBV6-6 and TRBJ1-1, with the identity of the D gene unclear. This receptor was identified in a woman in her sixties with acute or convalescent COVID-19. For the CDR3, the sequence is CASRQISEAFF. Read as DNA, the sequence is TGTGCCAGCAGACAGATCTCAGAAGCTTTCTTT.